These T cell receptor beta chains were read from a single sample in a study of lymphopenia after photon versus proton radiotherapy. The repertoire was sequenced with immunoSEQ multiplex PCR; TCRdb's copy has only in-frame clones and lacks some. The sample consists of more than 50,000 clones, more than 70% of them appearing once. The material sequenced was peripheral blood, taken from a patient treated with photon-based radiotherapy. The receptors were gathered from a man aged 45 to 65 with gastric cancer. CDR3s include the opening cysteine and the closing phenylalanine or tryptophan. The D gene is left open where the match is weak. Only part of the rows carry a size: once, few, many, or a class if the clone is expanded.

J | size | D | V | DNA | CDR3
TRBJ2-4 | NA | TRBD2 | TRBV19 | TGTGCCAGTAGTGAAGTAGCGGGAGGAAACATTCAGTACTTC | CASSEVAGGNIQYF
TRBJ1-1 | NA | TRBD1 | TRBV27 | TGTGCCAGCAGCCCACAGGGGACCACTGAAGCTTTCTTT | CASSPQGTTEAFF
TRBJ2-5 | NA | TRBD1 | TRBV28 | TGTGCCAGCAGTTTTTACGGACAGGGACAGACCCAGTACTTC | CASSFYGQGQTQYF
TRBJ2-7 | NA | NA | TRBV5-8 | TGTGCCAGCAGCTTAGACGGATCACCCTACGAGCAGTACTTC | CASSLDGSPYEQYF
TRBJ2-7 | NA | TRBD1 | TRBV5-4 | TGTGCCAGCAGCTTGAAGAGAGGGAGGATACAGGGGGTGCGCGAGCAGTACTTC | CASSLKRGRIQGVREQYF
TRBJ1-4 | NA | TRBD1 | TRBV15 | TGTGCCACCAGCAGCTTAGGACAGGGCCTATTGATCACCTCTAATGAAAAACTGTTTTTT | CATSSLGQGLLITSNEKLFF
TRBJ2-1 | NA | NA | TRBV25-1 | TGTGCCAGCACCCTCCGACAGCCCAATAATGAGCAGTTCTTC | CASTLRQPNNEQFF
TRBJ2-3 | NA | TRBD2 | TRBV30 | TGTGCCTGGTCCGTCGGGGGAGGGGATACGCAGTATTTT | CAWSVGGGDTQYF
TRBJ2-3 | few | NA | TRBV5-1 | TGCGCCAGCAGCTTGGGGAGGGGAGAAGATACGCAGTATTTT | CASSLGRGEDTQYF
TRBJ2-1 | NA | TRBD2 | TRBV2 | TGTGCCAGCAGTACCGGGACTAGCGGATCCAATGAGCAGTTCTTC | CASSTGTSGSNEQFF
TRBJ2-7 | NA | NA | TRBV5-4 | TGTGCCAGCAGCCTTACTCCGGACAGATTCTCCTACGAGCAGTACTTC | CASSLTPDRFSYEQYF